This TCR beta chain was retrieved from a study of shared clonotypes between healthy human individuals. Sequencing was performed with immunoSEQ multiplex PCR; in TCRdb, only in-frame clones are kept and a portion is missing. The table shows roughly 1 million clones, with about 76% occurring only once. This clone was seen a handful of times. This clonotype was sampled from a man between 18 and 35 years old in good health. The sample was memory CD4+ T cells sorted from blood. Subset: CD45RA-negative fraction.

The CDR3 bases are TGTGCCAGCAGCGCCCTAGGGCCCCAGCATTTT. The encoded protein is CASSALGPQHF. The J gene is TRBJ1-5, the V gene TRBV7-9; D gene ambiguous. CDR1 is SEHNR and CDR2 is FQNEAQ in the germline V gene (reference sequence). This CDR3 spans 11 amino acids. V lost 5 bases to trimming and J lost 9 bases, with 8 bases between them.